This T cell receptor (beta chain) was captured by sequencing in a study of blood T cell repertoires in COVID-19 (dated by TCRdb to about 2020). For context, the study as a whole: Samples covering the acute and convalescent phases of COVID-19 were provided by collaborators in the United States, Italy and Spain. The material from the prospective study consisted of cDNA or gDNA derived from T cells, B-cell-depleted T cells, or PBMCs. The dataset comprised deeply sampled blood TCRbeta repertoires from subjects exposed to, actively infected with, or recovered from COVID-19. The repertoires were made available in a free public database intended to serve as a resource for research on the immune response to SARS-CoV-2. Samples came from the ongoing ImmuneRACE study (first 160 participants) plus 1,254 subjects from 6 global collaborators. A de-identified subject ID, COVID-19 status, age in years and sex were almost always included in the sample metadata. Where available, HLA class I and class II types were obtained from metadata supplied by the sample provider rather than from assay-based typing.

Based on the germline V gene, the CDR1 and CDR2 sequences are LGHNA and YNFKEQ. The junction shows trimming of 0 bases on V and 3 bases on J, plus 14 bases between the germline ends. Including cysteine and phenylalanine, the CDR3 has 16 amino acids. Just the 48-base CDR3 DNA is kept, in frame starting at base 1. The collaborating institutions used their own protocols to collect whole blood in K2EDTA tubes. Collaborator samples were shipped for TCRbeta analysis as frozen whole blood, isolated PBMCs, or DNA extracted from either sample type. What the authors observed across the whole study: The quantity of clinical and demographic metadata differed by source and by participant and was supplied without curation.

The immunoSEQ Assay, a bias-controlled multiplex PCR, was used to amplify TCRbeta CDR3 regions from genomic DNA. In the authors' own workflow: The number of nucleated cells in each sample was estimated by amplification of reference gene primers within the assay. To quantify the absolute abundance of each unique TCRbeta CDR3 rearrangement, sequence reads were collapsed and filtered. For each sample, productive Simpson clonality was calculated by taking the square root of Simpson's diversity index across productive rearrangements. Sourced from immuneACCESS, this table was stored by TCRdb with only in-frame sequences that have V and J called. A share of the clones is absent; for the studies checked, an unresolved V gene accounts for under half, and the remainder has no known explanation. From that table come the V and J calls and clone size; the DNA was used to work out D and trimming. For this sample the table gives about 300,000 clones, of which around four fifths were detected only once. The top ten constitute approximately 1.3% of the sample.

As for this clone: Its antigen is not yet known. Base qualities were left out, and no much larger clone turns up one base away.

This receptor was obtained from a woman aged 50 to 60 with acute or convalescent COVID-19. The sequence is built from TRBV4-2 and TRBJ2-5; TRBD1 might be the D gene, on 6 matching bases. The sample was peripheral blood. CDR3 loop: CASSQEVGRGEETQYF. The DNA sequence is TGTGCCAGCAGCCAAGAGGTAGGCAGGGGCGAAGAGACCCAGTACTTC.